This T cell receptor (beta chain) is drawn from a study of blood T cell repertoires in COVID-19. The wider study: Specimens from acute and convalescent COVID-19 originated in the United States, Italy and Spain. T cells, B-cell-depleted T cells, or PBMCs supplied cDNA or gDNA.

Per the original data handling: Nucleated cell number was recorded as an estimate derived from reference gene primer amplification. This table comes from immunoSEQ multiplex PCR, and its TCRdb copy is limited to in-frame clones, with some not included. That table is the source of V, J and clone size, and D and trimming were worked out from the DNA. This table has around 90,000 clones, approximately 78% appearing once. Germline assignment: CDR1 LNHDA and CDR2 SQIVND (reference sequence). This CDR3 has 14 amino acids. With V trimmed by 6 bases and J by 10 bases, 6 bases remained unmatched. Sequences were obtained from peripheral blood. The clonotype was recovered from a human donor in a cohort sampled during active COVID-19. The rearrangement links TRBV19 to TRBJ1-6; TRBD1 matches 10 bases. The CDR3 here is CASSSGTGASPLHF. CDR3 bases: TGTGCCAGTAGCTCCGGGACAGGGGCCTCACCCCTCCACTTT. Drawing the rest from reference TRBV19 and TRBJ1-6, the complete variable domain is DGGITQSPKYLFRKEGQNVTLSCEQNLNHDAMYWYRQDPGQGLRLIYYSQIVNDFQKGDIAEGYSVSREKKESFPLTVTSAQKNPTAFYLCASSSGTGASPLHFGNGTRLTVT.